This TCR beta chain was captured in a study of OX40 agonist ivuxolimab in advanced cancers. Study overall: Each patient was given ivuxolimab into a vein every 2 weeks, at 0.01 to 10 mg/kg.

Overall study results and limits: Clonal expansion was seen in CD4+ and CD8+ blood T cells by week 6 at 0.1 to 3.0 mg/kg. Expanded clones tended on average to be more numerous among CD8+ T cells than CD4+.

Some clones are missing from TCRdb's copy, which holds only in-frame ones; the method was immunoSEQ multiplex PCR. Of approximately 59,000 clones in the sample, about 81% were seen once. Worth noting for this clone: Its antigen is not known.

Unmatched junction bases numbered 8, after V lost 1 base and J lost 8 bases. The germline CDR1 and CDR2 sequences are LNHDA and SQIVND (reference sequence). The CDR3 is made up of 16 amino acids. The source of this sequence is an adult with an advanced solid tumor such as melanoma, head and neck, liver or kidney cancer. The rearrangement joins TRBV19 to TRBJ2-1; 10 bases map to TRBD2. The source material was CD4+ or CD8+ T cells sorted from blood, sampled in a trial of the OX40 agonist ivuxolimab. The CDR3 loop reads CASSIGSASGGDEQFF. The CDR3 DNA is TGTGCCAGTAGTATAGGCTCGGCTAGCGGGGGTGATGAGCAGTTCTTC. Full variable domain (remainder filled in from reference TRBV19 and TRBJ2-1): DGGITQSPKYLFRKEGQNVTLSCEQNLNHDAMYWYRQDPGQGLRLIYYSQIVNDFQKGDIAEGYSVSREKKESFPLTVTSAQKNPTAFYLCASSIGSASGGDEQFFGPGTRLTVL.